Listed below are T cell receptor beta chains from one sample, sequenced in a study of blood T cell repertoires in COVID-19. Here immunoSEQ multiplex PCR was the method, and the copy in TCRdb shows in-frame clones only, minus some. This sample has around 400,000 clones, with roughly 90% found just once. The specimen sequenced was peripheral blood. These receptors all stem from a man aged 40-50 years with acute or convalescent COVID-19. The CDR3 runs from the conserved cysteine through the conserved F or W. D genes are given only for firm matches. Clone size is given for some rows only: seen once, a few or many times, or a class if the clone is expanded.

V	D	size	J	CDR3	DNA
TRBV7-9	-	-	TRBJ1-2	CASSLISNYGYTF	TGTGCCAGCAGCTTAATCTCTAACTATGGCTACACCTTC
TRBV4-3	TRBD1	-	TRBJ1-3	CASSPGQGLGTIYF	TGCGCCAGCAGCCCAGGACAGGGTCTGGGCACCATATATTTT
TRBV9	-	-	TRBJ1-2	CASSDLPSGRGGYTF	TGTGCCAGCAGCGACCTCCCATCGGGGAGGGGTGGCTACACCTTC
TRBV11-2	TRBD2	-	TRBJ2-3	CASSLAVSGSTDTQYF	TGTGCCAGCAGCTTAGCGGTTAGCGGGAGCACAGATACGCAGTATTTT
TRBV20-1	TRBD1	many	TRBJ2-1	CSASGGTGLNEQFF	TGCAGTGCTAGTGGGGGGACAGGGCTCAATGAGCAGTTCTTC
TRBV19	-	-	TRBJ1-2	CASSISGYDRLYGYTF	TGTGCCAGTAGTATTAGTGGTTATGACAGACTCTATGGCTACACCTTC
TRBV3-1/TRBV3-2	TRBD1	few	TRBJ1-2	CASSLGTASNYGYTF	TGTGCCAGCAGCCTTGGGACAGCCTCTAACTATGGCTACACCTTC
TRBV5-1	-	-	TRBJ1-5	CASSLDGGGNQPQHF	TGCGCCAGCAGCTTGGATGGGGGGGGCAATCAGCCCCAGCATTTT
TRBV10-3	-	-	TRBJ2-6	CAISEPQGGGANVLTF	TGTGCCATCAGTGAGCCCCAGGGTGGTGGGGCCAACGTCCTGACTTTC
TRBV5-4	TRBD1	-	TRBJ1-1	CASRPTGRGTEAFF	TGTGCCAGCAGACCGACAGGGCGTGGCACTGAAGCTTTCTTT
TRBV9	TRBD1	-	TRBJ2-2	CASSHPRAGGTGELFF	TGTGCCAGCAGCCACCCTCGGGCAGGGGGAACCGGGGAGCTGTTTTTT
TRBV7-2	-	-	TRBJ2-7	CASSEQGTAYEQYF	TGTGCCAGCAGCGAACAGGGTACAGCCTACGAGCAGTACTTC
TRBV7-2	-	-	TRBJ1-4	CASSLGPGGTNEKLFF	TGTGCCAGCAGCTTGGGCCCGGGGGGGACCAATGAAAAACTGTTTTTT
TRBV7-9	-	-	TRBJ2-2	CASSLVLAGELFF	TGTGCCAGCAGCTTAGTTCTCGCCGGGGAGCTGTTTTTT
TRBV6-6	TRBD1	-	TRBJ2-1	CASTRQGAPYNEQFF	TGTGCCAGCACCCGACAGGGGGCCCCCTACAATGAGCAGTTCTTC
TRBV25-1	TRBD1	once	TRBJ1-1	CASRGTGSTEAFF	TGTGCCAGCAGGGGGACAGGGTCCACTGAAGCTTTCTTT
TRBV19	-	many	TRBJ1-5	CASSMGQGIANQPQHF	TGTGCCAGTAGTATGGGGCAGGGTATCGCTAATCAGCCCCAGCATTTT
TRBV27	TRBD2	-	TRBJ2-5	CASSVFDGGAQETQYF	TGTGCCAGCAGCGTATTTGACGGGGGGGCTCAAGAGACCCAGTACTTC
TRBV11-3	TRBD1	-	TRBJ1-3	CASSLTGAHGNTIYF	TGTGCCAGCAGCTTAACAGGGGCGCACGGAAACACCATATATTTT
TRBV9	-	-	TRBJ1-1	CASSREMNTEAFF	TGTGCCAGCAGTAGAGAAATGAACACTGAAGCTTTCTTT
TRBV2	-	-	TRBJ1-1	CASSEREVTEAFF	TGTGCCAGCAGTGAAAGGGAGGTCACTGAAGCTTTCTTT
TRBV6-5	-	few	TRBJ2-1	CASSLSGYNEQFF	TGTGCCAGCAGTTTATCGGGATACAATGAGCAGTTCTTC
TRBV25-1	TRBD1	-	TRBJ2-7	CASSPGTVYEQYF	TGTGCCAGCAGCCCCGGGACAGTTTACGAGCAGTACTTC
TRBV7-9	TRBD1	-	TRBJ1-1	CASSPGTGEIGTEAFF	TGTGCCAGCAGCCCCGGGACAGGAGAGATCGGGACTGAAGCTTTCTTT
TRBV13	-	-	TRBJ1-5	CASSLGENQPQHF	TGTGCCAGCAGCCTCGGAGAGAATCAGCCCCAGCATTTT
TRBV11-2	TRBD2	once	TRBJ2-1	CASSSLAGGTNEQFF	TGTGCCAGCAGCTCTTTAGCGGGAGGAACGAATGAGCAGTTCTTC
TRBV12-3/TRBV12-4	-	-	TRBJ2-5	CASSFETSQYF	TGTGCCAGCAGTTTCGAAACTAGCCAGTACTTC
TRBV12-3/TRBV12-4	-	-	TRBJ2-7	CASSLLGVYEQYF	TGTGCCAGCAGTTTATTGGGAGTCTACGAGCAGTACTTC
TRBV7-9	TRBD2	few	TRBJ2-1	CASSWGMRGLAGWDEQFF	TGTGCCAGCAGCTGGGGAATGAGGGGACTAGCGGGATGGGATGAGCAGTTCTTC
TRBV28	TRBD1	once	TRBJ2-1	CASSLLSHRGPNDEQFF	TGTGCCAGCAGTTTACTATCCCACAGGGGGCCGAATGATGAGCAGTTCTTC
TRBV2	TRBD2	-	TRBJ2-3	CASRNRLAGGTDTQYF	TGTGCCAGCAGGAATAGACTAGCGGGGGGCACAGATACGCAGTATTTT
TRBV7-2	-	-	TRBJ1-2	CASSRPGEHYGYTF	TGTGCCAGCAGCCGGCCAGGGGAACACTATGGCTACACCTTC